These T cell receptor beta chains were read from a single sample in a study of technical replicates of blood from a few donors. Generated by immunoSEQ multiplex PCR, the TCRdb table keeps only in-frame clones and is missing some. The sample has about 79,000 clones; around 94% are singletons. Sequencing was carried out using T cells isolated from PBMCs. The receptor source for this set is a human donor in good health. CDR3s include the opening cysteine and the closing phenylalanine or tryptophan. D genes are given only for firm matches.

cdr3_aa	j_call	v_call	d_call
CASSLPTSTAPYGYTF	TRBJ1-2	TRBV19	-
CASSQDRWSGQGYNEQYF	TRBJ2-7	TRBV4-1	TRBD1
CASSSPPDSSTNEKLFF	TRBJ1-4	TRBV27	-
CASTGAGPSYEQYF	TRBJ2-7	TRBV28	-
CASSIGGGNTEAFF	TRBJ1-1	TRBV10-1	-
CAWKGQGTNEKLFF	TRBJ1-4	TRBV30	TRBD1
CASSIATPQETQYF	TRBJ2-5	TRBV19	-
CASIVVTITGGSTYF	TRBJ2-7	TRBV6-1	TRBD1
CASSLGVSGSPDTQYF	TRBJ2-3	TRBV7-8	TRBD2
CASSASSGRTGELFF	TRBJ2-2	TRBV9	TRBD2
CASSQGQGEPQHF	TRBJ1-5	TRBV4-1	TRBD1
CASSLGTGGTGELFF	TRBJ2-2	TRBV18	TRBD1
CASSVGQGRGNEQFF	TRBJ2-1	TRBV9	-
CASSYLAGGTDTQYF	TRBJ2-3	TRBV7-3	TRBD2
CSVEDPGAGELFF	TRBJ2-2	TRBV29-1	-
CASSQIKAGVGQETQYF	TRBJ2-5	TRBV4-1	TRBD2
CASTGMRDQPQHF	TRBJ1-5	TRBV6-1	-
CATSTGQSNQPQHF	TRBJ1-5	TRBV15	-
CASSLGRGTQYF	TRBJ2-5	TRBV28	-
CASSLAPGETQYF	TRBJ2-5	TRBV7-6	-
CASSNTPPTRGETQYF	TRBJ2-5	TRBV28	-
CASSLRSGRSIAKNIQYF	TRBJ2-4	TRBV5-4	TRBD2
CASSRQVGSYEQYF	TRBJ2-7	TRBV7-2	-
CASSLDPRDQETQYF	TRBJ2-5	TRBV11-3	-
CASSLEVLRQGRYGYTF	TRBJ1-2	TRBV5-1	TRBD1
CASSIRETQYF	TRBJ2-5	TRBV4-1	-
CASSFRGGNKAIQETQYF	TRBJ2-5	TRBV27	TRBD2
CASSMTETYEQYF	TRBJ2-7	TRBV11-2	-
CASSPRSRDRHYGYTF	TRBJ1-2	TRBV14	TRBD1
CASSFSSGRYEQYF	TRBJ2-7	TRBV6-1	TRBD2
CASRRGFTDTQYF	TRBJ2-3	TRBV13	-
CASSPYSGANVLTF	TRBJ2-6	TRBV6-6	-
CASTSGNNEQFF	TRBJ2-1	TRBV28	TRBD2
CASSPRLAGAQETQYF	TRBJ2-5	TRBV5-1	TRBD2
CASSVLQSPYTF	TRBJ1-2	TRBV6-6	-
CSVEDSPGMANEQFF	TRBJ2-1	TRBV29-1	-
CASSPRAEEQFF	TRBJ2-1	TRBV4-1	-
CASSKDGRKNTEAFF	TRBJ1-1	TRBV5-4	-
CASSSSSGLLRRTQYF	TRBJ2-3	TRBV7-2	TRBD2
CASSQPGVSSYNEQFF	TRBJ2-1	TRBV4-1	-
CSVAQLAGDTDTQYF	TRBJ2-3	TRBV29-1	TRBD2